The 7 T cell receptor beta chains below come from one sample, sequenced in a study of shared clonotypes between healthy human individuals. The method was immunoSEQ multiplex PCR; TCRdb's version includes in-frame clones alone and lacks a portion of them. The table records roughly 490,000 clones, over 60% of them present only once. The sequenced sample consisted of PBMCs. The receptors here all came from a woman aged 40 to 49 in good health. Some clones in this sample may be carry-over from other donors' samples.

The chain links TRBV2 to TRBJ2-2; 11 nucleotides agree with TRBD2. V trimming: 6 bases; J trimming: 4 bases; junction bases outside the gene matches: 10. Germline CDR1 reads SNHLY; CDR2 reads FYNNEI. CDR3 length: 17 residues. The CDR3: CASSPVTSGRGTGELFF. For the CDR3, the DNA is TGTGCCAGCAGCCCAGTAACTAGCGGGAGAGGCACCGGGGAGCTGTTTTTT.

The chain combines TRBV7-3 with TRBJ2-2; TRBD1 matches 10 bases. Trimming removed 2 bases from V and 4 bases from J; junction bases left unmatched: 7. Looked up from germline, CDR1 is SGHTA and CDR2 is FQGTGA. The CDR3 consists of 17 residues. The CDR3 sequence: CASSLDRTGGSTGELFF. The CDR3, as DNA: TGTGCCAGCAGCTTAGATCGGACAGGGGGTAGCACCGGGGAGCTGTTTTTT.

The chain links TRBV7-3 to TRBJ2-2; D is perhaps TRBD1 or TRBD2 (5 bases each). The germline V gene encodes CDR1 SGHTA and CDR2 FQGTGA. Trimming stripped 6 bases from V and 5 bases from J, with 19 bases between. The CDR3 runs to 16 residues. For the CDR3, the DNA is TGTGCCAGCAGTCCCCGACGGGGCGGGCAGACCGGGGAGCTGTTTTTT. Its protein product is CASSPRRGGQTGELFF.

This clone has at least ten counts. V and J are TRBV30 and TRBJ1-1; D uncertain. CDR3 length: 10 residues. With 0 bases removed from V and 11 bases from J, the gap between germline ends came to 7 bases. CDR1 is GTSNPN, CDR2 SVGIG, per germline (reference sequence). The CDR3 sequence is CAWSVSEAFF. The CDR3 region has the DNA TGTGCCTGGAGTGTCAGCGAGGCTTTCTTT. Filled out from reference TRBV30 and TRBJ1-1, the complete variable domain reads SQTIHQWPATLVQPVGSPLSLECTVEGTSNPNLYWYRQAAGRGLQLLFYSVGIGQISSEVPQNLSASRPQDRQFILSSKKLLLSDSGFYLCAWSVSEAFFGQGTRLTVV.

This chain joins TRBV5-6 and TRBJ2-7; the match to TRBD2 covers 7 bases. The V segment lost 7 bases and the J segment 4 bases; nucleotides outside the gene matches: 8. Germline V lookup: CDR1 SGHDT, CDR2 YYEEEE. CDR3 length: 13 amino acids. CDR3 DNA sequence: TGTGCCAGCGGCGCTGGACTAGGATACGAGCAGTACTTC. This translates into CASGAGLGYEQYF. Full variable domain (outside the CDR3, taken from reference TRBV5-6 and TRBJ2-7): DAGVTQSPTHLIKTRGQQVTLRCSPKSGHDTVSWYQQALGQGPQFIFQYYEEEERQRGNFPDRFSGHQFPNYSSELNVNALLLGDSALYLCASGAGLGYEQYFGPGTRLTVT.

This clone has a count of ten or more. This CDR3 is also generated by other DNA sequences in the sample. V gene TRBV30 combines with J gene TRBJ1-2, with D perhaps TRBD1 (5 bases). The CDR3 length is 13 residues. The V gene's germline CDR1 is GTSNPN and CDR2 SVGIG (reference sequence). Trimming took 2 bases from V and 2 from J, leaving 9 bases between them. The CDR3 sequence: CAWSRGANYGYTF. The DNA for the CDR3 is TGTGCCTGGAGTAGGGGCGCCAACTATGGCTACACCTTC.

V is TRBV7-3 and J is TRBJ2-3; perhaps TRBD2 as D (6 bases). The CDR3 has 15 amino acids. The V gene lost 5 bases and the J gene lost 6 bases, with 18 bases spanning the gap. Germline V gene lookup returns CDR1 SGHTA and CDR2 FQGTGA. This CDR3 is CASSPSSALGDTQYF. The DNA for the CDR3 is TGTGCCAGCAGCCCTTCTAGCGCCCTGGGGGATACGCAGTATTTT.